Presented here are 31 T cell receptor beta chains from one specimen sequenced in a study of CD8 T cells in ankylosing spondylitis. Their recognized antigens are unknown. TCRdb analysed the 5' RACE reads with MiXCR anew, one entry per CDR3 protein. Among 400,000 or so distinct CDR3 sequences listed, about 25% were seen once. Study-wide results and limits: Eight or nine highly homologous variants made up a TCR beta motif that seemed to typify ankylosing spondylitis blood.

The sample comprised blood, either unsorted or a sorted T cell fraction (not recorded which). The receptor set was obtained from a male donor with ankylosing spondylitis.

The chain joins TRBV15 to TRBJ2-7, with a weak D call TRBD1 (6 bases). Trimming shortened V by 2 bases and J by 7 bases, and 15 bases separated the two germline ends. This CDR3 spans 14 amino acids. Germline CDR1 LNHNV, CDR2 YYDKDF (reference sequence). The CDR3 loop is CATSRKGVPTEQYF. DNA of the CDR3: TGTGCCACCAGCAGAAAGGGGGTTCCTACTGAGCAGTACTTC.

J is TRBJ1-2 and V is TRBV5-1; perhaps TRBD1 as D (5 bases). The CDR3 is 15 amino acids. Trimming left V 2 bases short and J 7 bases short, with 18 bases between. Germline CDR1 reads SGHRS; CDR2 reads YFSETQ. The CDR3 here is CASSFDVAGKAGYTF. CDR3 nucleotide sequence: TGCGCCAGCAGCTTTGATGTGGCAGGGAAGGCTGGCTACACCTTC.

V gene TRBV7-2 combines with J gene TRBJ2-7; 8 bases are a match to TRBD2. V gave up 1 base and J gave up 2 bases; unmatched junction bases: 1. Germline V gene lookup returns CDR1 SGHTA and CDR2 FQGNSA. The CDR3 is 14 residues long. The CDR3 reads CASSLGTSPYEQYF. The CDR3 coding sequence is TGTGCCAGCAGCTTAGGGACTAGCCCCTACGAGCAGTACTTC.

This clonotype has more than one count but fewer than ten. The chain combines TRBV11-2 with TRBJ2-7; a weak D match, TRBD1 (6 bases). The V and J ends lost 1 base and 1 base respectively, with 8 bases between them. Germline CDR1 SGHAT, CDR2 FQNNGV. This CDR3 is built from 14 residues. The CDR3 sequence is CASSLAGTSYEQYV. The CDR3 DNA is TGTGCCAGCAGCTTAGCGGGGACATCCTACGAGCAGTACGTC.

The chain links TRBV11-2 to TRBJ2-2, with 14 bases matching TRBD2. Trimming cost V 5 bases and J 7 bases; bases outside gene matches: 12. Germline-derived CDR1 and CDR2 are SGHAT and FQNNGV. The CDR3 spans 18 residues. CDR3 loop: CASSPGLAGGFGVGELFF. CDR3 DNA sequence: TGTGCCAGCAGCCCCGGACTAGCGGGAGGCTTTGGGGTCGGGGAGCTGTTTTTT.

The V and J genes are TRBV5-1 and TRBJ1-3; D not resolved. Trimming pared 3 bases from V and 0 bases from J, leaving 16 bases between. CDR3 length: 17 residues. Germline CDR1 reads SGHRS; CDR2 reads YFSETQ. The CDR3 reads CASSWGAGMGSGNTIYF. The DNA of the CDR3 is TGCGCCAGCAGCTGGGGAGCGGGAATGGGCTCTGGAAACACCATATATTTT.

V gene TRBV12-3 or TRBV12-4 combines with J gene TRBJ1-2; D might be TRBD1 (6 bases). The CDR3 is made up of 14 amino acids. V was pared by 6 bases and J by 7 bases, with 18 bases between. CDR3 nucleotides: TGTGCCAGCAGCGTGGGCAGGGGAAAAGGTGGCTACACCTTC. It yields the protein CASSVGRGKGGYTF.

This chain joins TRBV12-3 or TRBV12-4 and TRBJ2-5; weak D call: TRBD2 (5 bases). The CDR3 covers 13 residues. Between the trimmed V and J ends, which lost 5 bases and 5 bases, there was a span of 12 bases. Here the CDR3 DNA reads TGTGCCAGCAGTAAAGGACTGGGGGAGACCCAGTACTTC. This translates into CASSKGLGETQYF.

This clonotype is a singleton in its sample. The CDR3 bases are TGTGCCACCAGTGACGCGACTAGCGGGAGGGATAATGAGCAGTTCTTC. Amino acids: CATSDATSGRDNEQFF. This sequence joins TRBV24-1 and TRBJ2-1; 14 nucleotides match TRBD2. The CDR3 loop spans 16 amino acids. V was pared by 4 bases and J by 7 bases, with 5 bases of the junction left unmatched. CDR1 KGHDR and CDR2 SFDVKD come from the germline V gene.

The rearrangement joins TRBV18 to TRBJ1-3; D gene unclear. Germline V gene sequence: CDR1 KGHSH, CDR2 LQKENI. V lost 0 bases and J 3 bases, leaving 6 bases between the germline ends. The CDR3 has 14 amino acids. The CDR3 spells CASSPPQLGNTIYF. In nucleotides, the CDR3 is TGTGCCAGCTCACCACCGCAGCTTGGAAACACCATATATTTT.

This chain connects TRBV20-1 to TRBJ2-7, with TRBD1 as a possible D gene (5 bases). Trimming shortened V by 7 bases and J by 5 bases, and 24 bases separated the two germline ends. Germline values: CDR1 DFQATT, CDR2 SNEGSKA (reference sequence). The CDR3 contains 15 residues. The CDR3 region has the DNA TGCAGTGTTCGGACGCCCCGTGCAGGGTATGACGAGCAGTACTTC. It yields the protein CSVRTPRAGYDEQYF.

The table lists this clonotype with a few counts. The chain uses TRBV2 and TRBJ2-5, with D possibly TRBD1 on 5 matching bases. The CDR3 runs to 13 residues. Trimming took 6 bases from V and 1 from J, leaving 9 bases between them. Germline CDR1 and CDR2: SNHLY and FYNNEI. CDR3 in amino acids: CASRRQFQETQYF. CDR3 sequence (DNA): TGTGCCAGCAGAAGACAGTTCCAAGAGACCCAGTACTTC.

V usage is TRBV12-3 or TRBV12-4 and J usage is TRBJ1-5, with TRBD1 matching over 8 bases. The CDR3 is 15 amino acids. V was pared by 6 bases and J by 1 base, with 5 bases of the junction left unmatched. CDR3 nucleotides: TGTGCCAGCAGCACGACAGGGGAAAGCAATCAGCCCCAGCATTTT. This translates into CASSTTGESNQPQHF.

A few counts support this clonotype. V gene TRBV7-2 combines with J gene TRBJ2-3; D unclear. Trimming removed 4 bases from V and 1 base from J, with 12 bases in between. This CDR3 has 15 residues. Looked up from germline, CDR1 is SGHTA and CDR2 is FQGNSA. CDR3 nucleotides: TGTGCCAGCAGCTCTGGGGTCTCTCGCACAGATACGCAGTATTTT. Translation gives CASSSGVSRTDTQYF.

As DNA, the CDR3 is TGCAGTGCTTCTCGGGGAGCGGGGCAAGAGACCCAGTACTTC. This translates into CSASRGAGQETQYF. The rearrangement links TRBV20-1 to TRBJ2-5, with 7 bases identical to TRBD2. Trimming at V came to 5 bases and at J to 2 bases, leaving 8 bases not matched to a gene. The germline gives CDR1 DFQATT, CDR2 SNEGSKA (reference sequence). CDR3 length: 14 amino acids.

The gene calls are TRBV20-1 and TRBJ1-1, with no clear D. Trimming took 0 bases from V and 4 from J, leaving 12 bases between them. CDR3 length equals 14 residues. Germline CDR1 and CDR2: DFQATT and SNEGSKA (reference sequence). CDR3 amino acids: CSARDGSAGTEAFF. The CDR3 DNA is TGCAGTGCTAGAGACGGCAGCGCGGGCACTGAAGCTTTCTTT.

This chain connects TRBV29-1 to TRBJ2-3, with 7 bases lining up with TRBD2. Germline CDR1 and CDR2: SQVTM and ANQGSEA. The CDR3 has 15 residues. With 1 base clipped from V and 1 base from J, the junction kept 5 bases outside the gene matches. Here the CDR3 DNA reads TGCAGCGTTGAAGGTGGCACTAGCGGCACAGATACGCAGTATTTT. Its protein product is CSVEGGTSGTDTQYF.

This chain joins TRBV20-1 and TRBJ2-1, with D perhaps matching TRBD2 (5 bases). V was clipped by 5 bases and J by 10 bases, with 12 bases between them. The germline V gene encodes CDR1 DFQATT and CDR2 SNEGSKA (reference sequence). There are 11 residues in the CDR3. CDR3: CSAQPIAEQFF. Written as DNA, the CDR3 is TGCAGTGCTCAACCGATAGCGGAGCAGTTCTTC.

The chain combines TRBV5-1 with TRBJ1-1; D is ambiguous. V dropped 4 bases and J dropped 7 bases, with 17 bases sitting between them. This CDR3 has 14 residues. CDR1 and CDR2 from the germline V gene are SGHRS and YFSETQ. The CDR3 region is CASSPGLASGEAFF. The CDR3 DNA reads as TGCGCCAGCAGCCCAGGACTGGCCAGCGGTGAAGCTTTCTTT.

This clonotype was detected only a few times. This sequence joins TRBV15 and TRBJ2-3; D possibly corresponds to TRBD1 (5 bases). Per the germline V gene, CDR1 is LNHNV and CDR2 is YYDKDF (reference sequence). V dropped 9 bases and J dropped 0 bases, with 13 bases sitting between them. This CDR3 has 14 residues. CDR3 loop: CATLRPGSTDTQYF. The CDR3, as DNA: TGTGCCACTCTGCGGCCAGGGAGCACAGATACGCAGTATTTT.

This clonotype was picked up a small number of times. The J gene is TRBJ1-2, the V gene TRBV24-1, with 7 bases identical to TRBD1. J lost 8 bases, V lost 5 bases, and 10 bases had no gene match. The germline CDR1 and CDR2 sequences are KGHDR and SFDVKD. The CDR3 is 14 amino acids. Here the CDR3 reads CATSGPDREQGYTF. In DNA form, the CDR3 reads TGTGCCACCAGTGGCCCAGACAGGGAACAGGGCTACACCTTC.

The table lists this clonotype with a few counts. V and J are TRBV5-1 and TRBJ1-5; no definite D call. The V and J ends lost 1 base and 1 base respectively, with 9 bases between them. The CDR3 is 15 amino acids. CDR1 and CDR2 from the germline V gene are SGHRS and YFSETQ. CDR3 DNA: TGCGCCAGCAGCTTGCTGGGGTCGAGCAATCAGCCCCAGCATTTT. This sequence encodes CASSLLGSSNQPQHF. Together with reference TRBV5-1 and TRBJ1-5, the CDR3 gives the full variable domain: KAGVTQTPRYLIKTRGQQVTLSCSPISGHRSVSWYQQTPGQGLQFLFEYFSETQRNKGNFPGRFSGRQFSNSRSEMNVSTLELGDSALYLCASSLLGSSNQPQHFGDGTRLSIL.

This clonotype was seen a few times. CDR3 sequence reads: CTLTRGADTEAFF. For the CDR3, the DNA is TGCACCTTGACGAGGGGGGCGGACACTGAAGCTTTCTTT. The V and J genes are TRBV29-1 and TRBJ1-1; TRBD1 is a possible D gene (6 bases). Germline V gene data show CDR1 as SQVTM and CDR2 as ANQGSEA. The CDR3 is 13 residues long. Full variable domain (remainder filled in from reference TRBV29-1 and TRBJ1-1): SAVISQKPSRDICQRGTSLTIQCQVDSQVTMMFWYRQQPGQSLTLIATANQGSEATYESGFVIDKFPISRPNLTFSTLTVSNMSPEDSSIYLCTLTRGADTEAFFGQGTRLTVV.

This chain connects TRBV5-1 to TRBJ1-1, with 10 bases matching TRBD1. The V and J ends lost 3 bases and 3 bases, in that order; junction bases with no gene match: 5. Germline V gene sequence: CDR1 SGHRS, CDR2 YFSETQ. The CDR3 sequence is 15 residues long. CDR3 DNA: TGCGCCAGCAGCTCACGGACAGGGGGAGACACTGAAGCTTTCTTT. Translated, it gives CASSSRTGGDTEAFF.

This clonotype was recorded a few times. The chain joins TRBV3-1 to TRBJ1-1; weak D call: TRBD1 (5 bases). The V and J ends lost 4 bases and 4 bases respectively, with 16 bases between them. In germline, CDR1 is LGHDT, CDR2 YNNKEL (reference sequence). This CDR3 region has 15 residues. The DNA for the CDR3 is TGTGCCAGCAGCCCTAATGCCCCCGGGGGCACTGAAGCTTTCTTT. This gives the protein CASSPNAPGGTEAFF.

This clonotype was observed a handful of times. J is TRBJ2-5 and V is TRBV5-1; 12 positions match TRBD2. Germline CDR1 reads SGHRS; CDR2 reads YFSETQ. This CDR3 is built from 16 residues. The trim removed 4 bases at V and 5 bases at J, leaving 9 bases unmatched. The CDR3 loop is CASSPVTSGSTETQYF. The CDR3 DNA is TGCGCCAGCAGCCCGGTGACTAGCGGGAGTACGGAGACCCAGTACTTC.

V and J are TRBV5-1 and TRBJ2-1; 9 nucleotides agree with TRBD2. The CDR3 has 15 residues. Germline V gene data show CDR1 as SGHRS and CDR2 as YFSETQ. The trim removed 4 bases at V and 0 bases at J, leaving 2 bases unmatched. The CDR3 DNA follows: TGCGCCAGCAGCGGTAGCGGGGGCTCCTACAATGAGCAGTTCTTC. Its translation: CASSGSGGSYNEQFF.

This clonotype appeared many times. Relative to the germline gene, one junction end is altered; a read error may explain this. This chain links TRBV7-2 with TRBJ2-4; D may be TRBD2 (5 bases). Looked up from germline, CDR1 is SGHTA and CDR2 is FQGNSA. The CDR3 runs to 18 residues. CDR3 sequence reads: CASSLAAGNNWGKNIQYF. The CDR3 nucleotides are TGTGCCAGCAGCCTAGCCGCCGGGAACAATTGGGGCAAAAACATTCAGTACTTC.

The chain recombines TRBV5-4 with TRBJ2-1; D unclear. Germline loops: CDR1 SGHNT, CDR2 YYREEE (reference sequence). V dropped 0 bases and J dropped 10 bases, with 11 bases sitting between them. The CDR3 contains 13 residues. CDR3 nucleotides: TGTGCCAGCAGCTTGGGTGGGTTCGAAGAGCAGTTCTTC. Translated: CASSLGGFEEQFF.

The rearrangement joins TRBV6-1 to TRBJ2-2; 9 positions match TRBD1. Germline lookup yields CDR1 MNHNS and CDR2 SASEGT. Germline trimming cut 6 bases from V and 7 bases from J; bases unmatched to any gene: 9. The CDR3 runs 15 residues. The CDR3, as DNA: TGTGCCAGCAGCCCCGGGACAGGGTACGGCGGGGAGCTGTTTTTT. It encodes CASSPGTGYGGELFF.

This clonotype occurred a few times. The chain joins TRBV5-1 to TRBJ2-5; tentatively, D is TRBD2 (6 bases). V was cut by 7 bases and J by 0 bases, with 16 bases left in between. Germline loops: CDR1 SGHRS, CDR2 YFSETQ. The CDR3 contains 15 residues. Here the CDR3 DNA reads TGCGCCAGCCATCGGGGGAGTAATCACCAAGAGACCCAGTACTTC. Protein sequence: CASHRGSNHQETQYF.